These 7 T cell receptor beta chains came from one sample sequenced in a study of control samples from healthy donors and cancer patients. The table came from immunoSEQ multiplex PCR; TCRdb's copy has only in-frame clones and leaves some out. Of 90,000 to 100,000 clones detected, approximately 82% appear once; the ten largest clones hold 2%. Sample: blood. These receptors were obtained from a man aged 55-75 years in good health.

The rearrangement links TRBV2 to TRBJ1-4, with unresolved D. Trimming took 6 bases from V and 3 from J, leaving 11 bases between them. From germline, CDR1 is SNHLY and CDR2 FYNNEI. CDR3 length equals 14 residues. CDR3 loop: CASRADTANEKLFF. In nucleotides, the CDR3 is TGTGCCAGCAGGGCAGATACGGCTAATGAAAAACTGTTTTTT.

The rearrangement joins TRBV19 to TRBJ1-5, with D unresolved. CDR1 is LNHDA, CDR2 SQIVND, per germline (reference sequence). The V end lost 0 bases, the J end lost 1 base, and 7 bases lay between the germline ends. This CDR3 is built from 15 residues. CDR3 in amino acids: CASSIETDSNQPQHF. In DNA form, the CDR3 reads TGTGCCAGTAGTATAGAGACGGACAGCAATCAGCCCCAGCATTTT.

The chain carries TRBV12-1 and TRBJ2-1; the table assigns TRBD2, which was not confirmed against the DNA. TRBV12-1 constitutes a pseudogene. This CDR3 has 16 residues. CDR3 DNA: TGTGCCAGCAGCCAGCCCGGGAGACGCTCCTACAATGAGCAGTTCTTC. It is translated as CASSQPGRRSYNEQFF.

The chain employs TRBV10-3 and TRBJ2-3; no clear D. The V and J ends lost 7 bases and 2 bases respectively, with 10 bases between them. Germline V lookup: CDR1 ENHRY, CDR2 SYGVKD. The CDR3 runs to 13 residues. CDR3 nucleotide sequence: TGTGCCATCATTGACCCTAACACAGATACGCAGTATTTT. This translates into CAIIDPNTDTQYF.

V gene TRBV10-3 combines with J gene TRBJ2-7; D not resolved. Germline CDR1 and CDR2: ENHRY and SYGVKD. This CDR3 spans 11 amino acids. V was cut by 11 bases and J by 3 bases, with 11 bases left in between. In nucleotides, the CDR3 is TGTGCCTCAGGCGGTAGCTACGAGCAGTACTTC. Its protein product is CASGGSYEQYF.

The CDR3 bases are TGCGCCAGCAGCCAAGATAAGGCAAGTAGCGGGAGTCTCGAGCAGTACTTC. Residues: CASSQDKASSGSLEQYF. V is TRBV4-1 and J is TRBJ2-7, with 9 bases aligning to TRBD2. Germline V gene lookup returns CDR1 MGHRA and CDR2 YSYEKL. CDR3 length: 17 residues. Trimming removed 0 bases from V and 6 bases from J; junction bases left unmatched: 12.

This chain links TRBV27 with TRBJ1-2; D remains unclear. Deletions cut 4 bases from V and 4 bases from J, with 7 bases between. CDR1 MNHEY and CDR2 SMNVEV come from the germline V gene (reference sequence). The length of the CDR3 is 12 residues. CDR3 in DNA: TGTGCCAGCAGTTCGGACGCCTATGGCTACACCTTC. It specifies CASSSDAYGYTF.